Below are 2 T cell receptor beta chains sequenced from a single sample in a study of identical twins. One entry per CDR3 protein results from TCRdb running MiXCR on the 5' RACE reads. The sample has about 1.7 million distinct CDR3 sequences; more than 30% are singletons. The sample comprised cord blood. These receptors were taken from a newborn girl in good health.

The genes are TRBV20-1 and TRBJ2-7; TRBD2 agrees at 10 bases. The CDR3 has 13 amino acids. CDR1 and CDR2 (germline): DFQATT, SNEGSKA (reference sequence). Losses at the gene ends were 3 bases for V and 6 bases for J; bases not matched to a gene: 5. The CDR3: CSASPSGRSEQYF. The CDR3 DNA sequence: TGCAGTGCTAGCCCTAGCGGGAGAAGCGAGCAGTACTTC.

This clonotype appeared a few times. The chain joins TRBV30 to TRBJ2-1; no clear D. The germline V gene encodes CDR1 GTSNPN and CDR2 SVGIG (reference sequence). The CDR3 extends over 14 amino acids. V was shortened by 3 bases and J by 8 bases, with 17 bases between the two germline ends. The CDR3 region is CAWRGPTRSHEQFF. DNA for the CDR3: TGTGCCTGGAGGGGCCCCACCCGGAGCCATGAGCAGTTCTTC.